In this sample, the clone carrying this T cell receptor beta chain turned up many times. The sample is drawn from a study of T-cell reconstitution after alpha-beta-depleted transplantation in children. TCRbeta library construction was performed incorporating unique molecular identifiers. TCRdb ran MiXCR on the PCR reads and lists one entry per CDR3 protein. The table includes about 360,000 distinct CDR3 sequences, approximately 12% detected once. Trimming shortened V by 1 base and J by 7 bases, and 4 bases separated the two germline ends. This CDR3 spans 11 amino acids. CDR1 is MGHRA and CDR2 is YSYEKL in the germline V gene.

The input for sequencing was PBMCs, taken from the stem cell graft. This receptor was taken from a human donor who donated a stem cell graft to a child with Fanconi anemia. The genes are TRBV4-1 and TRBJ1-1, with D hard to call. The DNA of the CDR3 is TGCGCCAGCAGCCAAGGATTTGAAGCTTTCTTT. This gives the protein CASSQGFEAFF.